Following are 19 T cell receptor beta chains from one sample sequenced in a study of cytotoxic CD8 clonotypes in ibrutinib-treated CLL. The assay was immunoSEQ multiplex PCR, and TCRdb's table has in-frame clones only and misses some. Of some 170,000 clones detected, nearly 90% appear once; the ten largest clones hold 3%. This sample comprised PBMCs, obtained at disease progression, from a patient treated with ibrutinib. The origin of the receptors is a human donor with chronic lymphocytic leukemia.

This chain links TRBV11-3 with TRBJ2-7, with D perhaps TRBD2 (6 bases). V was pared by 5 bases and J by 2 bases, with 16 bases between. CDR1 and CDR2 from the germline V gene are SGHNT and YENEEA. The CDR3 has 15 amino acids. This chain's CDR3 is CASSPTGTLPYEQYF. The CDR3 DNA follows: TGTGCCAGCAGCCCGACCGGGACTCTGCCCTACGAGCAGTACTTC.

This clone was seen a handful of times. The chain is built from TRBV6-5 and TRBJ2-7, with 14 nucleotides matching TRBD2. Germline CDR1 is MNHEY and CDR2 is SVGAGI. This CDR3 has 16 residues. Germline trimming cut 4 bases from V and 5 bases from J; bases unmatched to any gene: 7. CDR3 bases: TGTGCCAGCAGTTCGATCGGGACTAGCGGGAGCCACGAGCAGTACTTC. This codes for CASSSIGTSGSHEQYF.

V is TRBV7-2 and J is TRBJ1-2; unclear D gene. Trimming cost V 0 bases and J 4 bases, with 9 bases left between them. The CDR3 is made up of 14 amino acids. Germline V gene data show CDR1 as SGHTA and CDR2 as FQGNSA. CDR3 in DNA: TGTGCCAGCAGCTTAGCTCCAGGTACCTATGGCTACACCTTC. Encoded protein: CASSLAPGTYGYTF.

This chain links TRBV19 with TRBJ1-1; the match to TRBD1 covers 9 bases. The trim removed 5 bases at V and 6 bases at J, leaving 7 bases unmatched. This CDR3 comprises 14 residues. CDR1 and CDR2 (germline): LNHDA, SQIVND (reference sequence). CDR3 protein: CASSVDRDRAEAFF. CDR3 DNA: TGTGCCAGTAGTGTGGATAGGGACAGGGCTGAAGCTTTCTTT.

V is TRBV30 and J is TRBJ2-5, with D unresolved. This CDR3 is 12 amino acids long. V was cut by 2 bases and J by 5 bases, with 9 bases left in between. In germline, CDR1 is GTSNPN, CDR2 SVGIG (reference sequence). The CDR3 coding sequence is TGTGCCTGGAGTCTCGAAGCGGAGACCCAGTACTTC. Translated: CAWSLEAETQYF.

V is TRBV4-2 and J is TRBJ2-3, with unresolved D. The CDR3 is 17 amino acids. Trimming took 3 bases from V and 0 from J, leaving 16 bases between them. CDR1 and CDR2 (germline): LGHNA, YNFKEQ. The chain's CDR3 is CASSHQPTQTSTDTQYF. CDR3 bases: TGTGCCAGCAGCCACCAACCGACTCAGACTAGCACAGATACGCAGTATTTT.

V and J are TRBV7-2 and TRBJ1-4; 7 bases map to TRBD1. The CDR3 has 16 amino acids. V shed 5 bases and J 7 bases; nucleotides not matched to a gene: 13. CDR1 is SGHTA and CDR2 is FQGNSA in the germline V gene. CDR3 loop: CASSRLGTALGEKLFF. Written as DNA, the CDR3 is TGTGCCAGCAGCAGACTCGGGACAGCCCTGGGTGAAAAACTGTTTTTT.

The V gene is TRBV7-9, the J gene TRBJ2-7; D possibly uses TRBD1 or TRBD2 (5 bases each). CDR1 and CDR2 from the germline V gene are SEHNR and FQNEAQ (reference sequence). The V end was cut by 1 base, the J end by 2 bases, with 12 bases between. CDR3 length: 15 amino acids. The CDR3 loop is CASSLEGAGTYEQYF. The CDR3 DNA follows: TGTGCCAGCAGCTTAGAAGGGGCGGGTACCTACGAGCAGTACTTC.

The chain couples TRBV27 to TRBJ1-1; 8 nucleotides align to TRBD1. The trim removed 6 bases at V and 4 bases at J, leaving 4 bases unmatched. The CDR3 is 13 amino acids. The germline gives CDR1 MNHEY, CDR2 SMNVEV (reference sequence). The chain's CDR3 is CASRSQGGTEAFF. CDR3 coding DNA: TGTGCCAGCAGGTCACAGGGGGGCACTGAAGCTTTCTTT.

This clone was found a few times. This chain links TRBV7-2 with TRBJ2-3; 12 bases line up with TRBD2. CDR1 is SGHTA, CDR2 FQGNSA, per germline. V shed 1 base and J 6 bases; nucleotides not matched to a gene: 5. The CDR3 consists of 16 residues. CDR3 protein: CASSLGSSGGADTQYF. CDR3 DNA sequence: TGTGCCAGCAGCTTAGGGTCTAGCGGGGGGGCGGATACGCAGTATTTT.

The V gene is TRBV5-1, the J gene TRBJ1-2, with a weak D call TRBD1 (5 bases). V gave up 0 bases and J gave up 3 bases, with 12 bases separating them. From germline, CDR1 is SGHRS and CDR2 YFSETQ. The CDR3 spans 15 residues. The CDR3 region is CASSLVGGADYGYTF. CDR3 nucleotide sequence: TGCGCCAGCAGCTTGGTTGGTGGGGCGGACTATGGCTACACCTTC.

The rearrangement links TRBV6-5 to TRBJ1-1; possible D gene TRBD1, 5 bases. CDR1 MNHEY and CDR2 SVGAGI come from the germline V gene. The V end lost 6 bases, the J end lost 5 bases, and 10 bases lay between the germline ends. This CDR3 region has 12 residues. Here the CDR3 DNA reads TGTGCCAGCAGACGGGGGGTAACTGAAGCTTTCTTT. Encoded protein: CASRRGVTEAFF.

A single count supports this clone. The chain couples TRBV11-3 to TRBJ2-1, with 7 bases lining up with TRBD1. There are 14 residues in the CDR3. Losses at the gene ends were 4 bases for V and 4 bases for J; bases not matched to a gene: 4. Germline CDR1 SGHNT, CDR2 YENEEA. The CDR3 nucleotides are TGTGCCAGCAGCTACCGGGACAGATACAATGAGCAGTTCTTC. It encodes CASSYRDRYNEQFF.

DNA for the CDR3: TGTGCCAGCAGTTTACTGGGTTCTATAGGAAACACCATATATTTT. This sequence encodes CASSLLGSIGNTIYF. This chain joins TRBV27 and TRBJ1-3, with D hard to call. The CDR3 runs to 15 residues. The V gene's germline CDR1 is MNHEY and CDR2 SMNVEV (reference sequence). The V gene lost 2 bases and the J gene lost 4 bases, with 12 bases spanning the gap.

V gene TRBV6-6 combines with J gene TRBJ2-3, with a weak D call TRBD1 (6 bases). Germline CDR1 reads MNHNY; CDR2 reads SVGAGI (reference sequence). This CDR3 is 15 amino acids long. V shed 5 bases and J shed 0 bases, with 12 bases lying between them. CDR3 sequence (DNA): TGTGCCAGCAGTCTACGGACAGTAAGCACAGATACGCAGTATTTT. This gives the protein CASSLRTVSTDTQYF.

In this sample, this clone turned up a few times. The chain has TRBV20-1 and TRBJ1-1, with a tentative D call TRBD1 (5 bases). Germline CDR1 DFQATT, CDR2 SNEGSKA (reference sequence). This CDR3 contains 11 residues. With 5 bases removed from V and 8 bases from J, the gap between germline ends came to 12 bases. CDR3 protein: CSAGRVSEAFF. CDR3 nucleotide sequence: TGCAGTGCTGGCAGGGTATCCGAAGCTTTCTTT.

CDR3 sequence: CASSLRTGDANYGYTF. As DNA, the CDR3 is TGCGCCAGCAGCCTCCGGACTGGCGACGCTAACTATGGCTACACCTTC. The chain has TRBV4-1 and TRBJ1-2, with D unclear. The V gene lost 4 bases and the J gene lost 0 bases, with 15 bases spanning the gap. This CDR3 has 16 amino acids. CDR1 is MGHRA and CDR2 is YSYEKL in the germline V gene.

DNA of the CDR3: TGTGCCAGCAGCTCCCAGGGGTCAGTAGTGACAGCCGGGGAGCTGTTTTTT. It yields the protein CASSSQGSVVTAGELFF. This chain uses TRBV7-2 with TRBJ2-2, with D possibly being TRBD1 (6 bases). The CDR3 covers 17 residues. Between the trimmed V and J ends, which lost 4 bases and 6 bases, there was a span of 21 bases. Germline V gene lookup returns CDR1 SGHTA and CDR2 FQGNSA.

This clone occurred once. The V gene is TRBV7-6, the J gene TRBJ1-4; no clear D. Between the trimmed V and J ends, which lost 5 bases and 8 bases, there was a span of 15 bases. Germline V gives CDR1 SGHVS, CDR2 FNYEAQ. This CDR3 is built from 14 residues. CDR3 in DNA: TGTGCCAGCAGCCCTGATTGGAGACACGAAAAACTGTTTTTT. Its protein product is CASSPDWRHEKLFF.